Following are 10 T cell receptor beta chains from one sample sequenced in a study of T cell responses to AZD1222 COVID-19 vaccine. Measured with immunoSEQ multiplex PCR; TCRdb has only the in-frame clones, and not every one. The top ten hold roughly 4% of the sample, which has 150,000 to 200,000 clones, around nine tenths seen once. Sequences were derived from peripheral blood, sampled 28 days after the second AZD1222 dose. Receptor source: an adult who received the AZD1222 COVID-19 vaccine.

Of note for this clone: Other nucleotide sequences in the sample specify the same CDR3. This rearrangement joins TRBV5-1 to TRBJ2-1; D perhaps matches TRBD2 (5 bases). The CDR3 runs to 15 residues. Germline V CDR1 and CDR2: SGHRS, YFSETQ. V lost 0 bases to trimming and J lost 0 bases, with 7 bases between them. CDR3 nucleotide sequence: TGCGCCAGCAGCTTGGTAGGGAGCTCCTACAATGAGCAGTTCTTC. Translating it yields CASSLVGSSYNEQFF.

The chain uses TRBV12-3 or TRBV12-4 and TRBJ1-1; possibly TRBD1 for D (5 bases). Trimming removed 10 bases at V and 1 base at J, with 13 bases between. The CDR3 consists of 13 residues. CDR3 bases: TGTGCCAACACACGGGGCAGGAACACTGAAGCTTTCTTT. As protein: CANTRGRNTEAFF.

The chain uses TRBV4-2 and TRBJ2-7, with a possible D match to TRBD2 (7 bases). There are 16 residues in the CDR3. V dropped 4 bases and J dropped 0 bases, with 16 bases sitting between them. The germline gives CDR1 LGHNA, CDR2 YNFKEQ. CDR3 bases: TGTGCCAGCAGCCCGGGGGGCGGGATCAGCTCCTACGAGCAGTACTTC. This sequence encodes CASSPGGGISSYEQYF.

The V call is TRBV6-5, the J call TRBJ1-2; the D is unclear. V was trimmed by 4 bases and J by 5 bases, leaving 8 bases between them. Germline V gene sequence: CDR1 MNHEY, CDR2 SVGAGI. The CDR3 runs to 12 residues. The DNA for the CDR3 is TGTGCCAGCAGTTCGGACCGGTATGGCTACACCTTC. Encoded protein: CASSSDRYGYTF.

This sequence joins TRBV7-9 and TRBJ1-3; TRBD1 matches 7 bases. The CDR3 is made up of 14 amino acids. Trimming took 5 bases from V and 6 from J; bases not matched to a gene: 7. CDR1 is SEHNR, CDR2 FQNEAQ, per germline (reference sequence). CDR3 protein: CASSRGQWQNTIYF. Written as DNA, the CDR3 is TGTGCCAGCAGCAGGGGGCAGTGGCAAAACACCATATATTTT.

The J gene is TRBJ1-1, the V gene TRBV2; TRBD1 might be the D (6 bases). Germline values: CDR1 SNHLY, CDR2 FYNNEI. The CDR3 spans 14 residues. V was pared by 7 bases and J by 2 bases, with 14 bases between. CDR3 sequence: CASIKQGTNTEAFF. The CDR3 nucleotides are TGTGCCAGCATCAAGCAGGGGACAAACACTGAAGCTTTCTTT.

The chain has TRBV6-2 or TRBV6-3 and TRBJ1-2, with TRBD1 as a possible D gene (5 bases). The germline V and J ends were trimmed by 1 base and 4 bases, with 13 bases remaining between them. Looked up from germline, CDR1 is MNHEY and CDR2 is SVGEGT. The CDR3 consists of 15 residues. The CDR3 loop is CASSYLQDGSYGYTF. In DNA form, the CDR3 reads TGTGCCAGCAGTTACTTACAGGACGGATCCTATGGCTACACCTTC.

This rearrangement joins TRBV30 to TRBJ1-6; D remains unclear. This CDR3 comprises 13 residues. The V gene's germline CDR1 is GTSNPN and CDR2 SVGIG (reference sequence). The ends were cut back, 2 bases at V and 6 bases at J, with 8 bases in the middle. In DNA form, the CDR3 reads TGTGCCTGGAGTCCCCCGGTTAATTCACCCCTCCACTTT. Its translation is CAWSPPVNSPLHF.

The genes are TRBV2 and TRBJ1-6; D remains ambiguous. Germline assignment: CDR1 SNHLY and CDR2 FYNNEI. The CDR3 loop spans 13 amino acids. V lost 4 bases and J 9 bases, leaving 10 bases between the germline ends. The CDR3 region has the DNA TGTGCCAGCAGTGGGGAAAGGGTTTCACCCCTCCACTTT. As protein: CASSGERVSPLHF.

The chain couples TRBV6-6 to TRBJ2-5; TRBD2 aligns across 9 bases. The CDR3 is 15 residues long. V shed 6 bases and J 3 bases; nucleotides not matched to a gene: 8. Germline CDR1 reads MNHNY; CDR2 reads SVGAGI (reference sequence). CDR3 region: CASRPSGGTEETQYF. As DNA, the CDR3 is TGTGCCAGCAGGCCCAGCGGGGGGACTGAAGAGACCCAGTACTTC.